What follows are 2 T cell receptor beta chains derived from one specimen sequenced in a study of T cell clusters in autoimmune cytopenias (dated by TCRdb to 2018 to 2020). Sequencing was carried out with an Illumina MiSeq. TRB rearrangements were amplified by multiplex PCR following a touch-down protocol, with the TRB-A and TRB-B primer pools mixed in one tube. Following reprocessing of the reads by TCRdb, the data hold one row per CDR3 protein sequence and no DNA is available. The sample table includes about 6,000 distinct CDR3 sequences. The top ten clones comprise around 6.1% of the sample. For each sample, TRB amplification used about 240 ng of peripheral blood genomic DNA, equal to 40,000 or so genome equivalents. These same records also appear under a second study, on T cell repertoires in aging, cancer and after chemotherapy.

The specimen was peripheral blood. Every receptor here comes from a human donor in good health.

This clonotype is identified as medium-sized from frequency. The rearrangement links TRBV18 to TRBJ2-7; TCRdb's D gene call, TRBD2, goes unchecked for lack of DNA. The CDR3 is 13 residues long. CDR1 is KGHSH and CDR2 is LQKENI in the germline V gene. The CDR3 here is CASSPFGLHEQYF.

This chain links TRBV12-3 or TRBV12-4 with TRBJ2-4; TCRdb returns TRBD2, unconfirmable since there is no DNA. The CDR3 is made up of 19 amino acids. The CDR3: CASSLFPGGKRITKNIQYF.